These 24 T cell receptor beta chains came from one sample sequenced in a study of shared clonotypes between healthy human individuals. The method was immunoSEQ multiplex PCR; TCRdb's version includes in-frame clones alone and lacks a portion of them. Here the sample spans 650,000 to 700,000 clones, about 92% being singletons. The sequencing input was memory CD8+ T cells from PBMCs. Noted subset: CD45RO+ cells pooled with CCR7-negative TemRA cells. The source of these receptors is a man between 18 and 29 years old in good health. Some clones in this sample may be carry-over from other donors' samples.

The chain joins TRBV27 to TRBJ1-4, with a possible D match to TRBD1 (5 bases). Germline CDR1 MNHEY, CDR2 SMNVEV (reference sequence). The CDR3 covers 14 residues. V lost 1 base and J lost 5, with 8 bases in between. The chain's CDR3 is CASSLYGGNEKLFF. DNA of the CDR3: TGTGCCAGCAGTTTATATGGGGGGAATGAAAAACTGTTTTTT.

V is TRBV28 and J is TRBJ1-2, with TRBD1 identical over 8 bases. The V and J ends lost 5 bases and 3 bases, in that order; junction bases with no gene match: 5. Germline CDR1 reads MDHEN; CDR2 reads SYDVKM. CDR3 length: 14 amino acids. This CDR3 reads CASSPDREHYGYTF. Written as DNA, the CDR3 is TGTGCCAGCAGTCCGGACAGGGAACACTATGGCTACACCTTC.

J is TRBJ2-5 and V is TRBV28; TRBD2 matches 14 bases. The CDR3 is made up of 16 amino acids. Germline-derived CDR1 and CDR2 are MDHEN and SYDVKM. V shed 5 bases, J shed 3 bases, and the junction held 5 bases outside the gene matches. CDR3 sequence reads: CASSRGGLAGEETQYF. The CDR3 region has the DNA TGTGCCAGCAGTCGAGGGGGACTAGCGGGAGAAGAGACCCAGTACTTC.

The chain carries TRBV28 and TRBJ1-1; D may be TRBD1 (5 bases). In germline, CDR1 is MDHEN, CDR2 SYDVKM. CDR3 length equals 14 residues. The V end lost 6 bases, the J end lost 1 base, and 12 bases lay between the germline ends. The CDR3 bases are TGTGCCAGCAGCCGGGACTTTGGGAACACTGAAGCTTTCTTT. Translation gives CASSRDFGNTEAFF.

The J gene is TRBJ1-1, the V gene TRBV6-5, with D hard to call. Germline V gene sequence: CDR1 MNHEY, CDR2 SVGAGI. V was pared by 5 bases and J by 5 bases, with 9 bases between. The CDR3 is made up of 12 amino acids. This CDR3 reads CASSERGTEAFF. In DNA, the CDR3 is TGTGCCAGCAGTGAACGAGGGACTGAAGCTTTCTTT.

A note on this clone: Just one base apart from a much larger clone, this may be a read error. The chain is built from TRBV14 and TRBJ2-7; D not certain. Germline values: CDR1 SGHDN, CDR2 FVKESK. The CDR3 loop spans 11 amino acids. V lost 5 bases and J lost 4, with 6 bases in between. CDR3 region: CASSFGYEQYF. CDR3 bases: TGTGCCAGCAGCTTCGGGTACGAGCAGTACTTC.

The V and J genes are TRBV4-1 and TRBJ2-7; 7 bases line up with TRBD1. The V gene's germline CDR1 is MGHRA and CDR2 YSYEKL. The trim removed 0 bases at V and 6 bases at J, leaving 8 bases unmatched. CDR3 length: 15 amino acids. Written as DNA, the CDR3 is TGCGCCAGCAGCCAAGATTACAGGGGTCCGGGCGAGCAGTACTTC. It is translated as CASSQDYRGPGEQYF.

The CDR3 loop reads CASTPGQGSGGYTF. CDR3 in DNA: TGTGCCAGCACCCCGGGACAGGGGAGCGGTGGCTACACCTTC. This rearrangement joins TRBV6-5 to TRBJ1-2; 10 bases map to TRBD1. Germline CDR1 and CDR2: MNHEY and SVGAGI. The CDR3 covers 14 residues. V gave up 7 bases and J gave up 7 bases; unmatched junction bases: 9.

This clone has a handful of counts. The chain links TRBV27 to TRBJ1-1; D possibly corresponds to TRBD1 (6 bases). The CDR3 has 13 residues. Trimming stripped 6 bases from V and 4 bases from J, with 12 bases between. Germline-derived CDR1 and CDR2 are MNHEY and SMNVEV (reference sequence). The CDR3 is CASSLQGGTEAFF. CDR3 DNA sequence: TGTGCCAGCAGCCTACAAGGGGGCACTGAAGCTTTCTTT.

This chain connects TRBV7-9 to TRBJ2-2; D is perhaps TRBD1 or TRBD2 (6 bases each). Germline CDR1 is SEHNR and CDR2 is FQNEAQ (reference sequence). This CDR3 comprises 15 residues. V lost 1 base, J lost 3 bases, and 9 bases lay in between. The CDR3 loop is CASSLVGGYTGELFF. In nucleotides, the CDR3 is TGTGCCAGCAGCTTAGTAGGGGGGTACACCGGGGAGCTGTTTTTT.

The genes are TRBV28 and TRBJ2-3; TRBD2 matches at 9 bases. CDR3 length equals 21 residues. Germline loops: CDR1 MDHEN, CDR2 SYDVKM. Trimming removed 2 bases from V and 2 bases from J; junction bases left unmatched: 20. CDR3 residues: CASSLPGTRPSGTPVTDTQYF. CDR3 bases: TGTGCCAGCAGTTTACCGGGTACGCGGCCTAGCGGGACCCCGGTCACAGATACGCAGTATTTT.

The CDR3 sequence: CASSSRHTSTDTQYF. As DNA, the CDR3 is TGTGCCAGCAGTTCTCGCCATACTAGCACAGATACGCAGTATTTT. The rearrangement joins TRBV28 to TRBJ2-3; D unclear. V was shortened by 4 bases and J by 0 bases, with 11 bases between the two germline ends. This CDR3 spans 15 amino acids. Germline V CDR1 and CDR2: MDHEN, SYDVKM.

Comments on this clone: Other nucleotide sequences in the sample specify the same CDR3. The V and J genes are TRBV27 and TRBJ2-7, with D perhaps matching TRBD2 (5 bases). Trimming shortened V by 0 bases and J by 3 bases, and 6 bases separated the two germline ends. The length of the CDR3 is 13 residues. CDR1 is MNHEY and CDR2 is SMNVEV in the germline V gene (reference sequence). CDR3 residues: CASSLSSGYEQYF. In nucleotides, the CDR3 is TGTGCCAGCAGTTTATCGAGCGGCTACGAGCAGTACTTC.

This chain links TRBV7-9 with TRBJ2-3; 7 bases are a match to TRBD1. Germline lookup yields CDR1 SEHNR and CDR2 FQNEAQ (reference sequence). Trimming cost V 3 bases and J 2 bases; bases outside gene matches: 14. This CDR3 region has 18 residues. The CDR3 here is CASSFQGYRDRFTDTQYF. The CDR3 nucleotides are TGTGCCAGCAGCTTCCAAGGTTACCGGGACAGATTCACAGATACGCAGTATTTT.

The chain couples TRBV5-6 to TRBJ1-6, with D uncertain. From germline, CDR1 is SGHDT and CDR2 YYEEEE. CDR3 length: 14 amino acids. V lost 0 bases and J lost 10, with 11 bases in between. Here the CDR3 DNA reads TGTGCCAGCAGCTTGGCCCAAGGAGGGTCACCCCTCCACTTT. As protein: CASSLAQGGSPLHF. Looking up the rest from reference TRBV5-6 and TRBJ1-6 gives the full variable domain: DAGVTQSPTHLIKTRGQQVTLRCSPKSGHDTVSWYQQALGQGPQFIFQYYEEEERQRGNFPDRFSGHQFPNYSSELNVNALLLGDSALYLCASSLAQGGSPLHFGNGTRLTVT.

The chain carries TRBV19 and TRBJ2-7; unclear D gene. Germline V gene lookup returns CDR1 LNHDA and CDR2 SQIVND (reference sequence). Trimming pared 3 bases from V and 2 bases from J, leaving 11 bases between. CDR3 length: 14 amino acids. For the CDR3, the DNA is TGTGCCAGTAGTATGCCGATACGCCCCTACGAGCAGTACTTC. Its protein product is CASSMPIRPYEQYF.

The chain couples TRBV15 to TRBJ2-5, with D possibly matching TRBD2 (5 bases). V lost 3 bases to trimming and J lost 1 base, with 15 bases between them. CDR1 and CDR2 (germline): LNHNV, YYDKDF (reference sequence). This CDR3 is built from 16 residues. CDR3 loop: CATSRGRTEVQETQYF. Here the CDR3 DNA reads TGTGCCACCAGCAGGGGTAGGACGGAGGTCCAAGAGACCCAGTACTTC.

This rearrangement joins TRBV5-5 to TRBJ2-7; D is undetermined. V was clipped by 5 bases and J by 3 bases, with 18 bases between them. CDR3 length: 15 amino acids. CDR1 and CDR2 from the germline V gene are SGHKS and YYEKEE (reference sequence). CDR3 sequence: CASRYGQPGGYEQYF. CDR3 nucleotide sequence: TGTGCCAGCAGGTACGGGCAACCCGGCGGCTACGAGCAGTACTTC.

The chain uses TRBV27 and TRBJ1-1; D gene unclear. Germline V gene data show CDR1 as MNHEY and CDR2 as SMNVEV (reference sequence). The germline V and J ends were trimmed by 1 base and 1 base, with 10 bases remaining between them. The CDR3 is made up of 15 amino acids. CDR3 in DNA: TGTGCCAGCAGTTTATACCCGCGGGGGAACACTGAAGCTTTCTTT. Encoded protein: CASSLYPRGNTEAFF.

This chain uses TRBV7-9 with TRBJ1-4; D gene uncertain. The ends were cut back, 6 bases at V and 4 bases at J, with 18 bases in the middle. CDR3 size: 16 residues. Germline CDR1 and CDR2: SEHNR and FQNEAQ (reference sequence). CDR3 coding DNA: TGTGCCAGCAGTCCCACCCTGGCGGGAAATAATGAAAAACTGTTTTTT. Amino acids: CASSPTLAGNNEKLFF.

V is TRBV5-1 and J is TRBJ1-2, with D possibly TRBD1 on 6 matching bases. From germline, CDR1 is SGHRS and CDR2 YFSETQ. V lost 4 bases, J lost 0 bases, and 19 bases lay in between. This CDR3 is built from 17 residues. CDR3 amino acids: CASSPWIQGVANYGYTF. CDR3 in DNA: TGCGCCAGCAGCCCGTGGATACAGGGCGTAGCTAACTATGGCTACACCTTC. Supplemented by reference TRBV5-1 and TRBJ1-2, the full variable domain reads KAGVTQTPRYLIKTRGQQVTLSCSPISGHRSVSWYQQTPGQGLQFLFEYFSETQRNKGNFPGRFSGRQFSNSRSEMNVSTLELGDSALYLCASSPWIQGVANYGYTFGSGTRLTVV.

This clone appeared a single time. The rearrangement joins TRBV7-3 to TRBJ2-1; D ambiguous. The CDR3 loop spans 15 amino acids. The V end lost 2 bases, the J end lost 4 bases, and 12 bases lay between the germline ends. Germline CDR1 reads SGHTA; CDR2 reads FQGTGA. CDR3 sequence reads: CASSLFVGNYNEQFF. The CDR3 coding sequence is TGTGCCAGCAGCTTATTTGTGGGCAATTACAATGAGCAGTTCTTC.

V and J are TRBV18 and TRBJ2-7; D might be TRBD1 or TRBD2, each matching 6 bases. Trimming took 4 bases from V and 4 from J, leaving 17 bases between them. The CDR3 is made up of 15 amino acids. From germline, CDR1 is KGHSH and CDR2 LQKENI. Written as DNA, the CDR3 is TGTGCCAGCTCACGAAGGGGGGAGGCACATTACGAGCAGTACTTC. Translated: CASSRRGEAHYEQYF.

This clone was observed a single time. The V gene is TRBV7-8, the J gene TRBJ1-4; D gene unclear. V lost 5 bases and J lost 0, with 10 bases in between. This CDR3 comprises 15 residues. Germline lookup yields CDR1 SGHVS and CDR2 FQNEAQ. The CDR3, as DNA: TGTGCCAGCAGCGATGACACGACAACTAATGAAAAACTGTTTTTT. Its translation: CASSDDTTTNEKLFF.